This is a list of T cell receptor beta chains from one sample in a study of technical replicates of blood from several donors. Generated by immunoSEQ multiplex PCR, the TCRdb table keeps only in-frame clones and is missing some. Of about 62,000 clones listed, around 87% are singletons. The sequenced sample consisted of PBMCs. Receptor source: a human donor in good health. Some clones in this sample may be carry-over from other donors' samples. Both conserved end residues are trimmed from each CDR3. Fields, in order: J gene, V gene, CDR3 protein.

>TRBJ1-4|TRBV11-2
ASSPRQSNEKLF
>TRBJ1-2|TRBV6-5
ASRKTSSLGGYT
>TRBJ2-7|TRBV4-3
ASSQDLAGQLPYEQY
>TRBJ2-7|TRBV4-1
ASSPLAGGGEQY
>TRBJ2-3|TRBV7-9
ASSSLSSAHLGDTQY
>TRBJ1-1|TRBV19
ASTLGQGNTEAF
>TRBJ2-5|TRBV6-1
ASSKDQGETQY
>TRBJ2-2|TRBV4-3
ASSQEGGRSGELF
>TRBJ2-5|TRBV7-3
ASSLRRGETQY
>TRBJ1-5|TRBV4-1
ASSRETGNTNQPQH
>TRBJ1-2|TRBV5-4
ASSLGQGPGYT
>TRBJ2-1|TRBV5-1
ASRTGIFLDEQF
>TRBJ2-1|TRBV5-1
ASSLEQGSYNEQF
>TRBJ2-5|TRBV7-5
ARSSVGWTQY
>TRBJ2-2|TRBV4-3
ASSQGQGATWTGELF
>TRBJ1-2|TRBV23-1
ASPPCGFRDYGYT
>TRBJ1-1|TRBV29-1
SVDRTINTEAF
>TRBJ2-5|TRBV6-1
ASADRDQETQY
>TRBJ1-1|TRBV5-1
ASSLNVRNTEAF